This T cell receptor beta chain emerged from a study of beta chain features in type 1 diabetes. This clone was seen many times. TCRB transcripts that were expressed got sequenced, as all of the isolated RNA had been reverse transcribed. Repertoires were generated with immunoSEQ multiplex PCR, while TCRdb's copy carries only in-frame clones and drops some. The profile shows roughly 300,000 clones, 7.5% to 9% of them singletons. This clonotype originated in a woman between 18 and 29 years old in good health. Sample: central memory CD4+ T cells from blood.

This CDR3 reads CASSEQGLGVSAFF. The CDR3 coding sequence is TGCGCCAGCAGTGAACAGGGGCTCGGGGTATCGGCTTTCTTT. This sequence joins TRBV10-2 and TRBJ1-1; 7 positions match TRBD1. The CDR3 has 14 amino acids. The V gene's germline CDR1 is WSHSY and CDR2 SAAADI. With V trimmed by 3 bases and J by 11 bases, 12 bases remained unmatched.